This T cell receptor (beta chain) derives from a study of T cells after yellow fever vaccination. Researchers made TCR cDNA using 5'RACE template switching, and this step added a universal primer site and UMIs. MiXCR, applied by TCRdb to the 5' RACE reads, yields one record per CDR3 protein. The sample holds 450,000 to 550,000 distinct CDR3 sequences, around 21% seen once. This CDR3 comprises 14 residues. V was shortened by 4 bases and J by 6 bases, with 13 bases between the two germline ends. CDR1 is SGHDN, CDR2 FVKESK, per germline. Worth noting for this clonotype: What it binds is not known.

Study-wide points: Detected again after the booster were most primary-vaccination clones, at almost 97% CD4 and roughly 88% CD8.

The chain has TRBV14 and TRBJ2-1, with D perhaps matching TRBD2 (6 bases). This sequence originates from a man aged 25 to 45 who received the YFV17D yellow fever vaccine. This material consisted of PBMCs, taken 15 days after the yellow fever booster vaccination. The CDR3 is CASSLGLPPNEQFF. CDR3 bases: TGTGCCAGCAGCCTGGGACTCCCCCCCAATGAGCAGTTCTTC.